This TCR beta chain appears in the sequencing data of a study of blood T cells in healthy people across ages. Study-wide points: Higher diversity and more naive CD4+ cells were features of long-lived donors, compared to aged donors.

Points on this clonotype: What it binds is unknown.

A J-beta primer mix and a sample-barcoded 5' primer were used in a second PCR of roughly 6 to 11 cycles. One entry per CDR3 protein, called by TCRdb with MiXCR from the 5' RACE reads. The table shows some 640,000 distinct CDR3 sequences, with around 45% occurring only once. Germline lookup yields CDR1 SEHNR and CDR2 FQNEAQ (reference sequence). This CDR3 comprises 14 residues. The J segment lost 7 bases and the V segment lost 5 bases, leaving 6 bases of the junction unmatched. This clonotype was sampled from a woman aged 55 to 70 in good health. The sequenced material came from blood. The rearrangement uses TRBV7-9 and TRBJ1-5; 9 positions agree with TRBD1. The CDR3 here is CASSAGTGIQPQHF. In DNA form, the CDR3 reads TGTGCCAGCAGCGCCGGGACAGGGATCCAGCCCCAGCATTTT.